The T cell receptor beta chain under discussion was sequenced for a study of post-analysis software for immune sequencing data. Unique molecular identifiers were built into the TCR beta cDNA libraries. cDNA molecules numbering about 470,000 came from approximately 1 to 10 million T cells. MiXCR, applied by TCRdb to the PCR reads, yields one record per CDR3 protein. The data hold about 540,000 distinct CDR3 sequences, with 30% to 40% observed a single time. Findings of the study overall: Comparison with controls showed significantly lower normalized Chao1 diversity in multiple sclerosis patients. Compared with controls, patients had more of about 5 TRBV segments, including TRBV5-6, TRBV5-1 and TRBV20-1.

Of note for this clonotype: Its matching antigen is unknown.

V lost 4 bases and J lost 4, with 13 bases in between. The CDR3 length is 13 residues. CDR1 and CDR2 (germline): SQVTM, ANQGSEA. The chain links TRBV29-1 to TRBJ1-1; a weak D match, TRBD1 (6 bases). This TCR was sampled from a girl aged 2-17 years with multiple sclerosis. The sample consisted of blood. The CDR3 coding sequence is TGCAGCGTTGGGGGGGCGCTCTTCACTGAAGCTTTCTTT. Protein sequence: CSVGGALFTEAFF. The complete variable domain, with remaining parts taken from reference TRBV29-1 and TRBJ1-1, reads SAVISQKPSRDICQRGTSLTIQCQVDSQVTMMFWYRQQPGQSLTLIATANQGSEATYESGFVIDKFPISRPNLTFSTLTVSNMSPEDSSIYLCSVGGALFTEAFFGQGTRLTVV.